This passage covers 10 T cell receptor beta chains from one sample sequenced in a study of CD8 T cells in Susac syndrome. A quantity of about 0.5 to 1 ug RNA underwent reverse transcription using random hexamers. Using its own MiXCR run on the immunoSEQ multiplex PCR reads, TCRdb lists one record per CDR3 protein. The table includes about 180,000 distinct CDR3 sequences, approximately 95% detected once. The sequencing sample was made of CD8+ T cells from PBMCs. The source is a human donor with multiple sclerosis.

J is TRBJ2-2 and V is TRBV29-1; D may be TRBD1 (6 bases). V was cut by 7 bases and J by 4 bases, with 16 bases left in between. The CDR3 extends over 14 amino acids. In germline, CDR1 is SQVTM, CDR2 ANQGSEA. The CDR3 loop reads CSAEGVSGTGELFF. In nucleotides, the CDR3 is TGCAGCGCCGAGGGGGTATCTGGCACCGGGGAGCTGTTTTTT.

The chain couples TRBV20-1 to TRBJ1-1; D remains ambiguous. The germline V gene encodes CDR1 DFQATT and CDR2 SNEGSKA (reference sequence). V lost 5 bases and J lost 1, with 8 bases in between. The CDR3 consists of 12 residues. The CDR3 DNA follows: TGCAGTGCTGGACCCGGGAACACTGAAGCTTTCTTT. This gives the protein CSAGPGNTEAFF.

The rearrangement joins TRBV4-1 to TRBJ2-2; D is ambiguous. The CDR3 consists of 13 residues. Germline CDR1 and CDR2: MGHRA and YSYEKL. V shed 4 bases and J shed 7 bases, with 10 bases lying between them. The DNA of the CDR3 is TGCGCCAGCAGCCGCCCGTTGAGCGGGGAGCTGTTTTTT. Its translation is CASSRPLSGELFF.

The V gene is TRBV3-1, the J gene TRBJ2-3, with D possibly being TRBD1 (6 bases). The CDR3 extends over 16 amino acids. V was trimmed by 5 bases and J by 2 bases, leaving 17 bases between them. CDR1 and CDR2 from the germline V gene are LGHDT and YNNKEL (reference sequence). The CDR3 sequence: CASSSRQADVTDTQYF. The CDR3 DNA sequence: TGTGCCAGCAGCAGCCGACAGGCCGACGTCACAGATACGCAGTATTTT.

This chain joins TRBV12-3 or TRBV12-4 and TRBJ2-1; 11 bases align to TRBD2. This CDR3 is 15 amino acids long. Losses at the gene ends were 3 bases for V and 7 bases for J; bases not matched to a gene: 5. The CDR3 is CASSLATSGDNEQFF. CDR3 nucleotides: TGTGCCAGCAGTTTGGCGACTAGCGGGGATAATGAGCAGTTCTTC.

CDR3 region: CASSPSGAPGDTQYF. As DNA, the CDR3 is TGTGCCAGCAGCCCCAGCGGGGCCCCCGGGGATACGCAGTATTTT. The rearrangement links TRBV3-1 to TRBJ2-3; 7 bases are a match to TRBD2. The germline gives CDR1 LGHDT, CDR2 YNNKEL (reference sequence). V gave up 4 bases and J gave up 6 bases; unmatched junction bases: 10. This CDR3 comprises 15 residues.

This CDR3 reads CASTLREGTDTQYF. The CDR3 DNA reads TGTGCCAGCACGTTGCGGGAGGGCACAGATACGCAGTATTTT. This chain joins TRBV27 and TRBJ2-3, with TRBD2 matching 8 bases. V shed 7 bases and J 1 base; nucleotides not matched to a gene: 4. From germline, CDR1 is MNHEY and CDR2 SMNVEV (reference sequence). This CDR3 spans 14 amino acids.

The V and J genes are TRBV12-3 or TRBV12-4 and TRBJ1-5; D is uncertain. This CDR3 has 15 amino acids. The ends were cut back, 6 bases at V and 6 bases at J, with 18 bases in the middle. The CDR3 DNA sequence: TGTGCCAGCAGCAGCCGACCCCTCTTTAGTCAGCCCCAGCATTTT. It is translated as CASSSRPLFSQPQHF.

This chain uses TRBV15 with TRBJ2-7, with D possibly TRBD1 on 6 matching bases. This CDR3 is built from 13 residues. With 3 bases removed from V and 1 base from J, the gap between germline ends came to 7 bases. Per the germline V gene, CDR1 is LNHNV and CDR2 is YYDKDF (reference sequence). For the CDR3, the DNA is TGTGCCACCAGCAGCAGGGGTTCCTACGAGCAGTACTTC. Encoded protein: CATSSRGSYEQYF.

J is TRBJ2-5 and V is TRBV28; 7 bases line up with TRBD2. V gave up 4 bases and J gave up 2 bases; unmatched junction bases: 10. This CDR3 region has 16 residues. Germline CDR1 reads MDHEN; CDR2 reads SYDVKM. The DNA of the CDR3 is TGTGCCAGCAGTTCCCCGGGTCTAGCGGATCAAGAGACCCAGTACTTC. Protein: CASSSPGLADQETQYF.